Included here is one T cell receptor (beta chain) sequence, with context. This sample is drawn from a study of blood T cell repertoires in COVID-19. Turning to the study itself: Sites across the United States, Italy and Spain contributed samples from acute and convalescent COVID-19.

Original handling: Amplifying reference gene primers gave estimates of nucleated cell counts. Measured with immunoSEQ multiplex PCR; TCRdb has only the in-frame clones, and not every one. V and J calls and clone size follow that table, whereas D and trimming were derived from the DNA. Of a few hundred thousand clones in the sample, 84% are singletons; the top ten hold 1.2% to 1.5%. The V gene lost 1 base and the J gene lost 1 base, with 8 bases spanning the gap. The CDR3 length is 14 residues. Germline-derived CDR1 and CDR2 are SGHTA and FQGNSA. The material sequenced was peripheral blood. The clonotype comes from a woman aged 40 to 55 who had recovered from COVID-19. V and J are TRBV7-2 and TRBJ2-7, with D unclear. Here the CDR3 reads CASSLDGRSYEQYF. CDR3 bases: TGTGCCAGCAGCTTAGACGGCAGGTCCTACGAGCAGTACTTC.